Shown below are 21 T cell receptor beta chains from a single sample sequenced in a study of OX40 agonist ivuxolimab in advanced cancers. The library was prepared using the immunoSEQ multiplex PCR assay. Sourced from immuneACCESS, this table was stored by TCRdb with only in-frame sequences that have V and J called. A share of the clones is absent; for the studies checked, an unresolved V gene accounts for under half, and the remainder has no known explanation. The sample yields some 97,000 clones; just over 90% were counted once. The ten largest account for approximately 0.31% of the sample. This sample comprised CD4+ or CD8+ T cells sorted from blood, obtained in a trial of the OX40 agonist ivuxolimab. The receptors derive from an adult with an advanced solid tumor such as melanoma, head and neck, liver or kidney cancer.

V gene TRBV7-2 combines with J gene TRBJ2-7, with 13 nucleotides matching TRBD2. The CDR3 covers 16 residues. Germline assignment: CDR1 SGHTA and CDR2 FQGNSA. J lost 0 bases, V lost 3 bases, and 2 bases had no gene match. As DNA, the CDR3 is TGTGCCAGCAGCTTGACTAGCGGGAGGCCCTCCTACGAGCAGTACTTC. It codes for CASSLTSGRPSYEQYF.

The V call is TRBV7-2, the J call TRBJ2-5, with 7 bases aligning to TRBD2. Germline V gene lookup returns CDR1 SGHTA and CDR2 FQGNSA. This CDR3 spans 17 amino acids. The junction had 11 bases not matched to a gene; V was cut back by 1 base and J by 3 bases. CDR3 bases: TGTGCCAGCAGCTTAGTGGCGGGAGTCGGGAGAGAAGAGACCCAGTACTTC. Translating gives CASSLVAGVGREETQYF.

V and J are TRBV28 and TRBJ1-5; TRBD1 matches at 8 bases. CDR3 length equals 15 residues. The V segment lost 5 bases and the J segment 5 bases; nucleotides outside the gene matches: 8. The germline V gene has CDR1 MDHEN and CDR2 SYDVKM. The CDR3 DNA follows: TGTGCCAGCAGTGCAACCTCAGGGGGCTATCAGCCCCAGCATTTT. Amino acids: CASSATSGGYQPQHF.

The chain has TRBV10-3 and TRBJ2-5; D is perhaps TRBD2 (5 bases). Germline assignment: CDR1 ENHRY and CDR2 SYGVKD. The CDR3 is 15 residues long. V lost 2 bases and J lost 5, with 15 bases in between. The CDR3, as DNA: TGTGCCATCAGTGAGCCGGGGAGAGGCGATGAGACCCAGTACTTC. Encoded protein: CAISEPGRGDETQYF.

The V gene is TRBV9, the J gene TRBJ2-1, with D uncertain. The CDR3 length is 11 residues. CDR1 and CDR2 (germline): SGDLS, YYNGEE. V shed 3 bases and J shed 10 bases, with 8 bases lying between them. The CDR3, as DNA: TGTGCCAGCAGCGCAACCGGGGAGCAGTTCTTC. Its protein is CASSATGEQFF.

The chain carries TRBV10-3 and TRBJ2-3, with D uncertain. Trimming stripped 2 bases from V and 3 bases from J, with 9 bases between. Looked up from germline, CDR1 is ENHRY and CDR2 is SYGVKD. This CDR3 spans 14 amino acids. In DNA form, the CDR3 reads TGTGCCATCAGTGAGGGATGGGAAACAGATACGCAGTATTTT. Translation gives CAISEGWETDTQYF.

This clone has at least ten counts. CDR3 sequence (DNA): TGTGCCAGTAGTATGTTCGTGAACACTGAAGCTTTCTTT. Its translation: CASSMFVNTEAFF. The gene calls are TRBV19 and TRBJ1-1; D gene unclear. The CDR3 spans 13 residues. In germline, CDR1 is LNHDA, CDR2 SQIVND (reference sequence). V lost 3 bases to trimming and J lost 0 bases, with 5 bases between them.

The genes are TRBV5-1 and TRBJ2-1; D ambiguous. V was pared by 0 bases and J by 3 bases, with 4 bases between. The CDR3 is 13 residues long. Germline assignment: CDR1 SGHRS and CDR2 YFSETQ. The CDR3 loop is CASSLDVYNEQFF. The CDR3 region has the DNA TGCGCCAGCAGCTTGGACGTCTACAATGAGCAGTTCTTC. Based on the CDR3 plus reference TRBV5-1 and TRBJ2-1, the full variable domain is KAGVTQTPRYLIKTRGQQVTLSCSPISGHRSVSWYQQTPGQGLQFLFEYFSETQRNKGNFPGRFSGRQFSNSRSEMNVSTLELGDSALYLCASSLDVYNEQFFGPGTRLTVL.

The gene calls are TRBV27 and TRBJ2-7; D unresolved. CDR3 length: 15 residues. The V end was cut by 5 bases, the J end by 1 base, with 15 bases between. Per germline, CDR1 MNHEY and CDR2 SMNVEV (reference sequence). Here the CDR3 DNA reads TGTGCCAGCAGTCCTCGCTCAGGCCGGTCCTACGAGCAGTACTTC. It yields the protein CASSPRSGRSYEQYF.

This chain joins TRBV12-2 and TRBJ2-2. TRBV12-2 is described as a pseudogene. The CDR3 runs to 11 residues. The CDR3 region has the DNA TGTGCAAGTCGCTCCACCGGGGAGCTGTTTTTT. This translates into CASRSTGELFF.

The chain links TRBV7-3 to TRBJ2-2; D call uncertain. Trimming left V 4 bases short and J 7 bases short, with 4 bases between. This CDR3 comprises 11 residues. Germline V lookup: CDR1 SGHTA, CDR2 FQGTGA. DNA for the CDR3: TGTGCCAGCAGCTCCGGCGGGGAGCTGTTTTTT. Encoded protein: CASSSGGELFF.

The chain links TRBV1 to TRBJ2-1; TRBD2, the table's D call, was not compared with the DNA. TRBV1 is designated a pseudogene. The CDR3 runs 16 residues. CDR3 nucleotide sequence: TGCACCAGAGACCGCCGGACTAGCGGGAGGGTCGATGAGCAGTTCTTC. Translated, it gives CTRDRRTSGRVDEQFF.

The chain joins TRBV7-2 to TRBJ2-6, with D hard to call. Germline V gene lookup returns CDR1 SGHTA and CDR2 FQGNSA. V lost 4 bases, J lost 1 base, and 5 bases lay in between. The CDR3 loop spans 14 amino acids. The CDR3 loop is CASSSQSGANVLTF. The CDR3 nucleotides are TGTGCCAGCAGCTCCCAGTCTGGGGCCAACGTCCTGACTTTC. Looking up the rest from reference TRBV7-2 and TRBJ2-6 gives the full variable domain: GAGVSQSPSNKVTEKGKDVELRCDPISGHTALYWYRQSLGQGLEFLIYFQGNSAPDKSGLPSDRFSAERTGGSVSTLTIQRTQQEDSAVYLCASSSQSGANVLTFGAGSRLTVL.

The rearrangement links TRBV2 to TRBJ2-7; 8 bases agree with TRBD1. Germline V gene lookup returns CDR1 SNHLY and CDR2 FYNNEI. The CDR3 runs to 14 residues. J lost 2 bases, V lost 7 bases, and 7 bases had no gene match. The CDR3 here is CASKTDRAAYEQYF. The CDR3 nucleotides are TGTGCCAGCAAAACGGACAGGGCGGCCTACGAGCAGTACTTC.

The chain couples TRBV7-6 to TRBJ2-1; D unresolved. The germline CDR1 and CDR2 sequences are SGHVS and FNYEAQ. The CDR3 totals 14 residues. Trimming took off 1 base at V and 10 bases at J, with 14 bases between the two ends. DNA for the CDR3: TGTGCCAGCAGCTTAGTGGCAGGCGCCTCGGAGCAGTTCTTC. It encodes CASSLVAGASEQFF.

V and J are TRBV27 and TRBJ2-7, with 9 bases that match TRBD1. Germline lookup yields CDR1 MNHEY and CDR2 SMNVEV (reference sequence). CDR3 length equals 15 residues. The trim removed 5 bases at V and 6 bases at J, leaving 11 bases unmatched. CDR3 coding DNA: TGTGCCAGCAGTAGACCGGGACAGGGCCACTCCGAGCAGTACTTC. Residues: CASSRPGQGHSEQYF.

The chain couples TRBV6-4 to TRBJ2-7; D is unresolved. Trimming pared 4 bases from V and 0 bases from J, leaving 13 bases between. The CDR3 runs to 15 residues. Germline loops: CDR1 MRHNA, CDR2 SNTAGT. The CDR3 region is CASSVSGRLSYEQYF. The CDR3 nucleotides read TGTGCCAGCAGTGTTTCCGGACGGCTCTCCTACGAGCAGTACTTC.

The V and J genes are TRBV11-2 and TRBJ2-5, with 13 bases that match TRBD2. The length of the CDR3 is 16 residues. V trimming: 5 bases; J trimming: 7 bases; junction bases outside the gene matches: 10. CDR1 is SGHAT and CDR2 is FQNNGV in the germline V gene. CDR3 amino acids: CASSPGTSGMATTQYF. CDR3 nucleotides: TGTGCCAGCAGCCCCGGGACTAGCGGGATGGCAACGACCCAGTACTTC.

This chain connects TRBV5-1 to TRBJ1-1; 8 bases line up with TRBD1. Germline-derived CDR1 and CDR2 are SGHRS and YFSETQ. The V segment lost 2 bases and the J segment 4 bases; nucleotides outside the gene matches: 4. This CDR3 has 14 residues. The CDR3, as DNA: TGCGCCAGCAGCTTACAGGGGGGCGTCACTGAAGCTTTCTTT. The encoded protein is CASSLQGGVTEAFF.

The chain links TRBV7-9 to TRBJ2-3, with D perhaps TRBD1 (6 bases). V was pared by 3 bases and J by 1 base, with 8 bases between. This CDR3 has 14 amino acids. Germline-derived CDR1 and CDR2 are SEHNR and FQNEAQ (reference sequence). As DNA, the CDR3 is TGTGCCAGCAGCTTCGAGGGGGGCACAGATACGCAGTATTTT. It yields the protein CASSFEGGTDTQYF.

The chain combines TRBV29-1 with TRBJ1-2; no definite D call. Germline-derived CDR1 and CDR2 are SQVTM and ANQGSEA. V was clipped by 5 bases and J by 6 bases, with 13 bases between them. CDR3 length: 12 amino acids. CDR3 loop: CSVFGSPNGYTF. The CDR3 DNA reads as TGCAGCGTTTTCGGGAGCCCCAATGGCTACACCTTC.